The sequence of this T cell receptor beta chain was determined in a study of T cells after yellow fever vaccination. Broader study findings: It was a weaker secondary response, yet one that peaked faster, at day 5 versus 15. Abundant clonotypes from the bulk population could contaminate FACS-sorted repertoires. Clones from primary vaccination mostly reappeared after the booster (around 96% CD4, over 85% CD8).

MiXCR was run by TCRdb on the 5' RACE reads, yielding one entry per CDR3 protein. In the table there are 200,000 to 250,000 distinct CDR3 sequences, less than 8.5% of which are singletons. V shed 0 bases, J shed 6 bases, and the junction held 10 bases outside the gene matches. The CDR3 is 16 residues long. Germline CDR1 and CDR2: SGDLS and YYNGEE. This clonotype was counted ten times or more. Antigen unknown. This material consisted of CD4+ T cells sorted from PBMCs, taken 15 days after the yellow fever booster vaccination. The receptor comes from a man aged 25-45 years who received the YFV17D yellow fever vaccine. This chain connects TRBV9 to TRBJ2-7; 9 bases map to TRBD2. The CDR3 spells CASSVGGSGSLGEQYF. CDR3 sequence (DNA): TGTGCCAGCAGCGTAGGAGGTAGCGGGAGCTTAGGCGAGCAGTACTTC.